This T cell receptor (beta chain) stems from a study of cytomegalovirus exposure and HLA in healthy donors. This CDR3 comprises 13 residues. With V trimmed by 8 bases and J by 0 bases, 1 base remained unmatched. Per germline, CDR1 SGHTA and CDR2 FQGTGA. With respect to this clone: Its antigen remains unidentified.

With 60 Vbeta and 13 Jbeta primers, the PCR was carried out. The repertoire was sequenced with immunoSEQ multiplex PCR; TCRdb's copy has only in-frame clones and lacks some. The data show about 40,000 clones, around 58% seen once. The study, taken as a whole, reports: According to the study, about 180 TCR beta chains were cytomegalovirus-associated. Being productive about 87% or about 30% of the time was typical of most TCR beta V segments in an earlier analysis. Association of 16,951 TCR beta sequences with HLA alleles was found at 0.05 false discovery rate in a later analysis.

The receptor's source is a man between 60 and 70 years old in good health and CMV-seropositive. Specimen: PBMCs. The J gene is TRBJ2-1, the V gene TRBV7-3; 7 positions match TRBD2. Here the CDR3 DNA reads TGTGCCAGCGGACTAGACTCCTACAATGAGCAGTTCTTC. This gives the protein CASGLDSYNEQFF. Using reference TRBV7-3 and TRBJ2-1 for the parts outside the CDR3, the full variable domain is GAGVSQTPSNKVTEKGKYVELRCDPISGHTALYWYRQSLGQGPEFLIYFQGTGAADDSGLPNDRFFAVRPEGSVSTLKIQRTERGDSAVYLCASGLDSYNEQFFGPGTRLTVL.